These T cell receptor beta chains were read from a single sample in a study of cytomegalovirus exposure and HLA in healthy donors. The data were produced by immunoSEQ multiplex PCR, yet TCRdb's version contains in-frame clones alone and is incomplete. The sample shows hundreds of thousands of clones, roughly 87% of them seen only once. Sequencing input: PBMCs. All receptors derive from a woman younger than 30 in good health and CMV-seropositive. Both conserved end residues are part of each CDR3. Fields, in order: V gene, clone size, J gene, D gene, CDR3 DNA, CDR3 protein. The D gene is left open where the match is weak. Size tells how often a clone was seen (once, few, many) or the class of an expanded clone, and some rows leave it out.

TRBV27	.	TRBJ2-1	TRBD2	TGTGCCAGTCAGACTAGCGGGACTTACAATGAGCAGTTCTTC	CASQTSGTYNEQFF
TRBV5-1	.	TRBJ2-5	TRBD2	TGCGCCAGCAGCTTGACCGCGGGAGCCCAAGAGACCCAGTACTTC	CASSLTAGAQETQYF
TRBV30	.	TRBJ2-2	.	TGTGCCTGGAGTGTAGTCAGGGGATTAGACACCGGGGAGCTGTTTTTT	CAWSVVRGLDTGELFF
TRBV15	.	TRBJ2-7	TRBD1	TGTGCCACCAGCAGAAACACGACAGGGGACCTCTCCTACGAGCAGTACTTC	CATSRNTTGDLSYEQYF
TRBV10-3	.	TRBJ2-3	TRBD2	TGTGCCATCAGTGAGGCTCGTTCTAGCGGAGATAGCACAGATACGCAGTATTTT	CAISEARSSGDSTDTQYF
TRBV6-5	.	TRBJ2-1	.	TGTGCCAGCAGCCCTCCCCCCGCGGGGATCCATGAGCAGTTCTTC	CASSPPPAGIHEQFF
TRBV10-3	.	TRBJ1-1	.	TGTGCCATCAGTGAAAGAGGGGAGGGCACTGAAGCTTTCTTT	CAISERGEGTEAFF
TRBV30	.	TRBJ2-1	TRBD2	TGTGCCTGGGTAGCGGGAGGTGGCTACAATGAGCAGTTCTTC	CAWVAGGGYNEQFF
TRBV29-1	.	TRBJ2-1	TRBD2	TGCAGCGTTCTCAACCTAGCGGGAACGAGGTACAATGAGCAGTTCTTC	CSVLNLAGTRYNEQFF
TRBV18	.	TRBJ2-7	TRBD2	TGTGCCAGCTCACCTGGACTAGGTTTGGACGAGCAGTACTTC	CASSPGLGLDEQYF
TRBV27	.	TRBJ1-2	.	TGTGCCAGCGGTACCGATGAGAACTATGGCTACACCTTC	CASGTDENYGYTF
TRBV28	once	TRBJ2-3	TRBD2	TGTGCCAGCAGTTTATCCCAAGGGACTAGCGGACGCACAGATACGCAGTATTTT	CASSLSQGTSGRTDTQYF
TRBV4-1	.	TRBJ1-1	.	TGCGCCAGCAGCCAAGACGTTTCCTACAGACCATACACTGAAGCTTTCTTT	CASSQDVSYRPYTEAFF
TRBV5-1	.	TRBJ2-2	TRBD2	TGCGCCAGCAGCTTGGGAGAGACTAGCGGGAGATCCGGGGAGCTGTTTTTT	CASSLGETSGRSGELFF
TRBV15	once	TRBJ2-1	.	TGTGCCACTACCGAGGGTACCTACAATGAGCAGTTCTTC	CATTEGTYNEQFF
TRBV11-2	.	TRBJ1-2	.	TGTGCCAGCAGCTTAGAACTGACAGGATATGGCTACACCTTC	CASSLELTGYGYTF
TRBV28	few	TRBJ1-2	TRBD1	TGTGCCAGCAGTTCAGGACAGGGGAACTATGGCTACACCTTC	CASSSGQGNYGYTF
TRBV27	.	TRBJ1-3	TRBD1	TGTGCCAGCAGTATAGGACAGGGGAAAGGAAACACCATATATTTT	CASSIGQGKGNTIYF
TRBV27	.	TRBJ2-1	.	TGTGCCAGCAGTGCACTACCTATAGTGGTCTACAATGAGCAGTTCTTC	CASSALPIVVYNEQFF
TRBV27	.	TRBJ2-1	.	TGTGCCAGCAGTTTCGGCTACAATGAGCAGTTCTTC	CASSFGYNEQFF
TRBV27	.	TRBJ1-5	.	TGTGCCAGCAGTGTAGGGGCTGTGGATCAGCCCCAGCATTTT	CASSVGAVDQPQHF
TRBV9	.	TRBJ2-7	.	TGTGCCAGCAGCGTAGGCCAGGGAGGCTACGAGCAGTACTTC	CASSVGQGGYEQYF
TRBV28	.	TRBJ2-2	TRBD2	TGTGCCAGCAGCCCCGGGACTAGCAACACCGGGGAGCTGTTTTTT	CASSPGTSNTGELFF
TRBV28	.	TRBJ2-7	TRBD1	TGTGCCAGCAGAAACACAGGGGCCACCTACGAGCAGTACTTC	CASRNTGATYEQYF
TRBV29-1	.	TRBJ1-5	TRBD1	TGCAGCGTGGGACAGGGGCTTAATCAGCCCCAGCATTTT	CSVGQGLNQPQHF
TRBV27	.	TRBJ2-1	TRBD1	TGTGCCAGCAGGTTGGGACAGCCCTACAATGAGCAGTTCTTC	CASRLGQPYNEQFF
TRBV5-1	.	TRBJ2-7	TRBD2	TGCGCCAGCAGCTTGGGGACTAGCGGCAGGTACGAGCAGTACTTC	CASSLGTSGRYEQYF
TRBV27	.	TRBJ2-2	.	TGTGCCAGCAGCCTGACTAGTACCGGGGAGCTGTTTTTT	CASSLTSTGELFF
TRBV27	.	TRBJ2-2	.	TGTGCCAGCAGTTTTCGAGCGGTCTCTATCGGGGAGCTGTTTTTT	CASSFRAVSIGELFF
TRBV30	.	TRBJ2-1	TRBD2	TGTGCCTGGAGTTCATCCGGGACTAGCTACAATGAGCAGTTCTTC	CAWSSSGTSYNEQFF
TRBV14	.	TRBJ2-1	TRBD1	TGTGCCAGCAGCTACCCCGGGACAGGGCTAAGCTCCTACAATGAGCAGTTCTTC	CASSYPGTGLSSYNEQFF
TRBV2	.	TRBJ2-2	TRBD2	TGTGCCAGCAGTGCTCTAGCGGGAGGCCCTGGGGAGCTGTTTTTT	CASSALAGGPGELFF
TRBV4-2	.	TRBJ1-2	TRBD1	TGTGCCAGCAGCCAAGTGGGACAGAGCTATGGCTACACCTTC	CASSQVGQSYGYTF
TRBV27	.	TRBJ2-2	.	TGTGCCAGCAGTTTAGGCAGCCGGGTAATCGGGGAGCTGTTTTTT	CASSLGSRVIGELFF
TRBV25-1	.	TRBJ2-3	TRBD2	TGTGCCAGCAGTGAGACCTCGGGACTAGCGGGAGACACAGATACGCAGTATTTT	CASSETSGLAGDTDTQYF
TRBV4-1	.	TRBJ2-1	.	TGCGCCAGCAGCCAAGAGGGGGTCGGGGGAGCGGTCGATGAGCAGTTCTTC	CASSQEGVGGAVDEQFF
TRBV6-1	.	TRBJ1-5	.	TGTGCCAGCAGTGAATCAGGACTCAATCAGCCCCAGCATTTT	CASSESGLNQPQHF
TRBV7-3	.	TRBJ1-1	.	TGTGCCAGCAGCCCCGAAGGAGGAGGGAGGAGGACTGAAGCTTTCTTT	CASSPEGGGRRTEAFF
TRBV25-1	.	TRBJ2-1	TRBD2	TGTGCCAGCAGTGACTTAGCGGGAGGGCTTGAGCAGTTCTTC	CASSDLAGGLEQFF
TRBV27	once	TRBJ1-2	TRBD1	TGTGCCAGCAGTTTGTCAGGGGGCGATGGCTACACCTTC	CASSLSGGDGYTF
TRBV5-1	.	TRBJ1-1	TRBD1	TGCGCCAGCAGCCCGACAGGGGGAGGGACTGAAGCTTTCTTT	CASSPTGGGTEAFF
TRBV30	.	TRBJ1-4	.	TGTGCCTGGAGTGCAGACATGAATGAAAAACTGTTTTTT	CAWSADMNEKLFF
TRBV19	.	TRBJ1-4	.	TGTGCCAGTATCGGCGGGCCGGGACAACAATATGAAAAACTGTTTTTT	CASIGGPGQQYEKLFF
TRBV27	.	TRBJ1-2	TRBD1	TGTGCCAGCAGTTTATCACGGGGACAGGGACGATATGGCTACACCTTC	CASSLSRGQGRYGYTF
TRBV28	.	TRBJ2-1	TRBD2	TGTGCCAGCAGTTTATGGACCGCGGGACTAGAGGATGAGCAGTTCTTC	CASSLWTAGLEDEQFF
TRBV19	.	TRBJ1-2	.	TGTGCCAGTAGTATGGGTCCACAGTTTCTACTCCTTTATGGCTACACCTTC	CASSMGPQFLLLYGYTF
TRBV30	.	TRBJ1-4	.	TGTGCCTGGAGTGCAGACAATAATGAAAAACTGTTTTTT	CAWSADNNEKLFF
TRBV5-1	.	TRBJ2-7	TRBD2	TGCGCCAGCAGCCCCGGGACTAGCGGACCCGACTACGAGCAGTACTTC	CASSPGTSGPDYEQYF
TRBV29-1	.	TRBJ2-2	TRBD1	TGCAGCGTTGAGGCTGGACAGGGGCGAATCGGGGAGCTGTTTTTT	CSVEAGQGRIGELFF
TRBV7-9	.	TRBJ2-2	.	TGTGCCAGCAGCTCCAGACAGAACACCGGGGAGCTGTTTTTT	CASSSRQNTGELFF
TRBV4-1	.	TRBJ2-1	.	TGCGCCAGCAGCCAAGGGACTGCAAGGGACAATGAGCAGTTCTTC	CASSQGTARDNEQFF
TRBV5-4	.	TRBJ2-1	TRBD2	TGTGCCAGCAGACCGACTAGCGGGGTTACCTCCTACAATGAGCAGTTCTTC	CASRPTSGVTSYNEQFF